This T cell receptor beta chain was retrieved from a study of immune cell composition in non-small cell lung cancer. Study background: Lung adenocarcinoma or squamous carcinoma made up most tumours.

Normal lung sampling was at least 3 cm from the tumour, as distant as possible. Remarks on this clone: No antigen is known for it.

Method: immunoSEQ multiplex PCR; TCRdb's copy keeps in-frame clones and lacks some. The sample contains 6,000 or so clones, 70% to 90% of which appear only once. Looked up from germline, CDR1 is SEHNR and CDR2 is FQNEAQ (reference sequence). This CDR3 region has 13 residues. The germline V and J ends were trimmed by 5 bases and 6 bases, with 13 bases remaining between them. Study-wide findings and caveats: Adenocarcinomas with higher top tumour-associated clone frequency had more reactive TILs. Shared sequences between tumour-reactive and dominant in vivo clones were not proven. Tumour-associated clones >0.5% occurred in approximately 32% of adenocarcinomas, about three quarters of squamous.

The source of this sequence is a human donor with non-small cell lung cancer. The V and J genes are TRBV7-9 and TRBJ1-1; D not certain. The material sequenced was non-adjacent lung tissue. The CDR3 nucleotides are TGTGCCAGCAGCGTACGGTTAATCCCTGAAGCTTTCTTT. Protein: CASSVRLIPEAFF.